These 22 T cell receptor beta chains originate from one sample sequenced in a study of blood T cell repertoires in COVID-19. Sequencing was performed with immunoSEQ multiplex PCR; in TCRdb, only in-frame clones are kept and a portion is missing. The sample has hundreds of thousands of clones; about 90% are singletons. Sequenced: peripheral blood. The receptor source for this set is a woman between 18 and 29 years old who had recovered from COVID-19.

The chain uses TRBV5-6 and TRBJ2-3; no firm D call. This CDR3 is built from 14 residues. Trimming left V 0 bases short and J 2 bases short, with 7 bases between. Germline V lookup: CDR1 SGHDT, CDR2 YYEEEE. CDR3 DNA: TGTGCCAGCAGCTTGGTGGAGACCACAGATACGCAGTATTTT. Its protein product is CASSLVETTDTQYF.

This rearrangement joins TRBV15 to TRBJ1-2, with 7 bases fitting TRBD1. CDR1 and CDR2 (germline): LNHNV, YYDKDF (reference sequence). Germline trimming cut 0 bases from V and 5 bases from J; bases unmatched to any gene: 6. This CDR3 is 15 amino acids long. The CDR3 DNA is TGTGCCACCAGCAGAGATGGGACAGACCCTTATGGCTACACCTTC. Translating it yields CATSRDGTDPYGYTF.

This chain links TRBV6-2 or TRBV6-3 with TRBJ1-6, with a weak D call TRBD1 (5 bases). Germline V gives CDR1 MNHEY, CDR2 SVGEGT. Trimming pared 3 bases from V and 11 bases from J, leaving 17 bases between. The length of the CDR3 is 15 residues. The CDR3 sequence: CASSYSPDTTTPLHF. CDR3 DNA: TGTGCCAGCAGTTATAGTCCGGACACGACGACACCCCTCCACTTT.

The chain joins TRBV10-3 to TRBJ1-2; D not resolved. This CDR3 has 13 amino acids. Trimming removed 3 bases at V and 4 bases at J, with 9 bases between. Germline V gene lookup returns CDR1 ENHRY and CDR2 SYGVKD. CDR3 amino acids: CAISEGLPYGYTF. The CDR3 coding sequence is TGTGCCATCAGTGAAGGACTTCCCTATGGCTACACCTTC.

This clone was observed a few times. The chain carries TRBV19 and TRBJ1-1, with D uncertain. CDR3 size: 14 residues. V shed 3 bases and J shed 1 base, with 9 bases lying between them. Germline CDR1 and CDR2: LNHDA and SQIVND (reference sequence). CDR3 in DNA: TGTGCCAGTAGTATTATCCCAGGGAACACTGAAGCTTTCTTT. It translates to CASSIIPGNTEAFF.

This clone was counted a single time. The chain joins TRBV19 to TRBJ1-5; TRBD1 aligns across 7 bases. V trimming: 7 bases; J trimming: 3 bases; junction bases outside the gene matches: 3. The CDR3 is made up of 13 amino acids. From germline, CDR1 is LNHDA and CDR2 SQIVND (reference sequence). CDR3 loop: CASTDRDNQPQHF. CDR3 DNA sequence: TGTGCCAGTACCGACAGGGACAATCAGCCCCAGCATTTT.

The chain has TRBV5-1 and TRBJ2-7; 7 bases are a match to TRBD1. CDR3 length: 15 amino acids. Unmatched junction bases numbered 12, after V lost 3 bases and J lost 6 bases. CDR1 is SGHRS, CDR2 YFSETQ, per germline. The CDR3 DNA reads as TGCGCCAGCAGCTATAAGAAGACAGGGCCCCTCGAGCAGTACTTC. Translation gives CASSYKKTGPLEQYF.

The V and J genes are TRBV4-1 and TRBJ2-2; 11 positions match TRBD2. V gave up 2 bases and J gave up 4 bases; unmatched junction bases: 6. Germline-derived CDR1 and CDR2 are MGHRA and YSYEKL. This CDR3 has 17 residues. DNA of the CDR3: TGCGCCAGCAGCCAATACGGACTAGCGGGCCTCACCGGGGAGCTGTTTTTT. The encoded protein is CASSQYGLAGLTGELFF.

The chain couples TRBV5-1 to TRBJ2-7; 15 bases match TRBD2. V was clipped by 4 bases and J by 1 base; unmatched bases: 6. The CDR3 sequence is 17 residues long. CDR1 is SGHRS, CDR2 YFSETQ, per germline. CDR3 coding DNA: TGCGCCAGCAGCGGCGAGGGACTAGCGGGAGGTTCCTACGAGCAGTACTTC. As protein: CASSGEGLAGGSYEQYF.

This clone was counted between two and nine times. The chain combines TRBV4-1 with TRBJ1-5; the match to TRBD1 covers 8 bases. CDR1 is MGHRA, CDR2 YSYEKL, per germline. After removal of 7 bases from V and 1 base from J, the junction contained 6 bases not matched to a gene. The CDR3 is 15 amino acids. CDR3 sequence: CASTRTGSSNQPQHF. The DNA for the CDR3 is TGCGCCAGCACCCGGACAGGGTCCAGCAATCAGCCCCAGCATTTT.

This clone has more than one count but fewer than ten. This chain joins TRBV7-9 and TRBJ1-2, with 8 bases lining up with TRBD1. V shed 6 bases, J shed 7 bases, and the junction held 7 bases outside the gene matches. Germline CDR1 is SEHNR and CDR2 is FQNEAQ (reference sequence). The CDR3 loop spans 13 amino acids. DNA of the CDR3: TGTGCCAGCAGTTTGGACAGGGTCGGTGGCTACACCTTC. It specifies CASSLDRVGGYTF.

The CDR3 DNA reads TGTGCCAGCAGCGTAGGCGGGGTATCTAATGAAAAACTGTTTTTT. Amino acid sequence: CASSVGGVSNEKLFF. This rearrangement joins TRBV9 to TRBJ1-4; D call uncertain. Trimming stripped 0 bases from V and 3 bases from J, with 9 bases between. Per germline, CDR1 SGDLS and CDR2 YYNGEE. The CDR3 length is 15 residues.

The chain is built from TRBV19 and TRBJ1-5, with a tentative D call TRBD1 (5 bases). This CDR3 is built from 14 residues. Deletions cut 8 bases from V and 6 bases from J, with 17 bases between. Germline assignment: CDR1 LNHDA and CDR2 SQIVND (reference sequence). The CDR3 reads CASREEGFRQPQHF. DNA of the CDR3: TGTGCCAGTCGCGAGGAGGGGTTCCGTCAGCCCCAGCATTTT.

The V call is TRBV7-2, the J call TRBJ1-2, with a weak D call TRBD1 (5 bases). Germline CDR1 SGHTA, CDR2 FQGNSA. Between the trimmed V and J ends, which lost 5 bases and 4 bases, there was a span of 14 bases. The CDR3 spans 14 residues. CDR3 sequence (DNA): TGTGCCAGCAGCCTCACAGGAGACCTCTATGGCTACACCTTC. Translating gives CASSLTGDLYGYTF.

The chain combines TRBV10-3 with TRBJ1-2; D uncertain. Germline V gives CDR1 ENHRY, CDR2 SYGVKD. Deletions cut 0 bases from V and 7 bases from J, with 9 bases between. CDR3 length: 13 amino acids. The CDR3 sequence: CAISESIVSGYTF. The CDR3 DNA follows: TGTGCCATCAGTGAGTCGATAGTCTCTGGCTACACCTTC.

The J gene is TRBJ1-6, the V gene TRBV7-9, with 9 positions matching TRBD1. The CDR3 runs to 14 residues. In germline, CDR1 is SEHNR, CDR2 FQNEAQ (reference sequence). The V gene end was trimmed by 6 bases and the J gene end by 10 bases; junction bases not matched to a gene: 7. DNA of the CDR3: TGTGCCAGCAGAGGCGGGACAGGGATGTCACCCCTCCACTTT. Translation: CASRGGTGMSPLHF.

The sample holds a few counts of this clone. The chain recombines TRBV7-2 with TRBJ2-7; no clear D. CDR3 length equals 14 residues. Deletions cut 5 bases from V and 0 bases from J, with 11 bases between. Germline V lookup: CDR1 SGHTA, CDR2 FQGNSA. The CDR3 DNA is TGTGCCAGCAGCCCTGTCCGGAGCTCCTACGAGCAGTACTTC. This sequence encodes CASSPVRSSYEQYF.

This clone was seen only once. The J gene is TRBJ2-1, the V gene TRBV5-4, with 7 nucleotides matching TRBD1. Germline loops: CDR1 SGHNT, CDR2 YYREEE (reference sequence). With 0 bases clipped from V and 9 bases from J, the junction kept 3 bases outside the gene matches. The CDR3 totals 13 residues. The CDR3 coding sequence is TGTGCCAGCAGCTTGGGACAGGGCACTGAGCAGTTCTTC. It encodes CASSLGQGTEQFF.

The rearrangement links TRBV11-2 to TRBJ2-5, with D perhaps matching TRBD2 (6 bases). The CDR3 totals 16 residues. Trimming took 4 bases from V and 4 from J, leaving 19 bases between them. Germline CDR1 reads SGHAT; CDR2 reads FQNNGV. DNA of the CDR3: TGTGCCAGCAGCTATGGGCCGGGAGCGTCACGAGAGACCCAGTACTTC. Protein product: CASSYGPGASRETQYF.

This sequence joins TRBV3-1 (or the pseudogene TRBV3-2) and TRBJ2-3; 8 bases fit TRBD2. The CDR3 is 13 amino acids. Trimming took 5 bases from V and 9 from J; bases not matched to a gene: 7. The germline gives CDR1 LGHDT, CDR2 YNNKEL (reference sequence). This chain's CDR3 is CASSDGVAGTQYF. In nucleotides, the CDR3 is TGTGCCAGCAGCGACGGCGTAGCGGGGACGCAGTATTTT.

The CDR3 DNA is TGCGCCAGCAGCCAAGACTCTAGCGGGAGGACCTACGAGCAGTACTTC. As protein: CASSQDSSGRTYEQYF. The V and J genes are TRBV4-3 and TRBJ2-7, with 11 nucleotides matching TRBD2. Germline trimming cut 0 bases from V and 2 bases from J; bases unmatched to any gene: 3. The germline gives CDR1 LGHNA, CDR2 YSLEER. The CDR3 is 16 residues long.

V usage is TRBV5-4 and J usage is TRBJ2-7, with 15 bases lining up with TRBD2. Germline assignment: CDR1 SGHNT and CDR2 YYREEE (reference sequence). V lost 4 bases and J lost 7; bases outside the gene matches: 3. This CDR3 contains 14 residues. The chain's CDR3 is CASSTGTSGREQYF. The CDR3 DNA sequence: TGTGCCAGCAGCACGGGGACTAGCGGGAGGGAGCAGTACTTC. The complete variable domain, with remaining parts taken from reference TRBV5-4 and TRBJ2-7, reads ETGVTQSPTHLIKTRGQQVTLRCSSQSGHNTVSWYQQALGQGPQFIFQYYREEENGRGNFPPRFSGLQFPNYSSELNVNALELDDSALYLCASSTGTSGREQYFGPGTRLTVT.